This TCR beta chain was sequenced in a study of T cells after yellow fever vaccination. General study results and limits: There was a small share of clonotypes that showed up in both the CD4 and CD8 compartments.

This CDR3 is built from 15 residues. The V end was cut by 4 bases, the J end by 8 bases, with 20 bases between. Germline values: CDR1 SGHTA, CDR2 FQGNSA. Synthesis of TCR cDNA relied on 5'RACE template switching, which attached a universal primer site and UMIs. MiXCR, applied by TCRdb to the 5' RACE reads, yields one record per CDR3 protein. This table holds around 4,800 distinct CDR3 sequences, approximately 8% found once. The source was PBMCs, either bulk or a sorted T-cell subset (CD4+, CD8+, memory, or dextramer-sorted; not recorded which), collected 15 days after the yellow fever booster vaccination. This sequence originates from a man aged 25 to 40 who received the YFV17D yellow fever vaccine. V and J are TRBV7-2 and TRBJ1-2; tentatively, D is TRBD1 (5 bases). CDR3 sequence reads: CASSSGTYLGGGYTF. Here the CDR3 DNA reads TGTGCCAGCAGCTCCGGGACCTACTTGGGGGGAGGCTACACCTTC.